One and the same sample provided the 21 T cell receptor beta chains below, sequenced in a study of T cell responses to AZD1222 COVID-19 vaccine. The table came from immunoSEQ multiplex PCR; TCRdb's copy has only in-frame clones and leaves some out. The sample has some 75,000 clones; nearly 90% are singletons. The sequencing used peripheral blood, collected on day 0 of AZD1222 vaccination. These receptors all come from an adult in good health.

V and J are TRBV5-5 and TRBJ2-1; 7 nucleotides match TRBD1. J was trimmed by 6 bases and V by 4 bases; bases with no gene match: 13. The CDR3 has 16 amino acids. Germline CDR1 and CDR2: SGHKS and YYEKEE (reference sequence). CDR3 amino acids: CASSTSDRNPINEQFF. CDR3 sequence (DNA): TGTGCCAGCAGCACCTCGGACAGGAACCCCATCAATGAGCAGTTCTTC.

The chain links TRBV12-3 or TRBV12-4 to TRBJ1-2; D perhaps matches TRBD1 (6 bases). The CDR3 has 11 amino acids. The V gene lost 4 bases and the J gene lost 8 bases, with 8 bases spanning the gap. CDR3 protein: CASSSGDGYTF. The CDR3 DNA is TGTGCCAGCAGTTCAGGGGACGGCTACACCTTC.

This clone has more than one count but fewer than ten. The chain carries TRBV2 and TRBJ2-1, with TRBD2 matching 10 bases. The CDR3 is 15 amino acids. In germline, CDR1 is SNHLY, CDR2 FYNNEI. Trimming cost V 1 base and J 9 bases; bases outside gene matches: 6. CDR3 in amino acids: CASSEEGLALTEQFF. In DNA form, the CDR3 reads TGTGCCAGCAGTGAAGAGGGACTAGCGTTGACTGAGCAGTTCTTC.

This clone is a singleton in its sample. The chain recombines TRBV6-5 with TRBJ1-5, with 10 bases that match TRBD1. This CDR3 spans 14 amino acids. Per germline, CDR1 MNHEY and CDR2 SVGAGI. J lost 5 bases, V lost 7 bases, and 5 bases had no gene match. CDR3 region: CASKGTGDHQPQHF. CDR3 in DNA: TGTGCCAGCAAGGGGACAGGGGACCATCAGCCCCAGCATTTT.

This clone has a single count. The V call is TRBV27, the J call TRBJ1-4; 7 bases map to TRBD1. The CDR3 consists of 14 residues. Germline CDR1 is MNHEY and CDR2 is SMNVEV (reference sequence). Unmatched junction bases numbered 8, after V lost 6 bases and J lost 7 bases. The CDR3 DNA is TGTGCCAGCAGCCCCCCAGGGGGTACTGAAAAACTGTTTTTT. It translates to CASSPPGGTEKLFF.

This clone was recorded once. This chain links TRBV7-9 with TRBJ2-2; no definite D call. The CDR3 has 13 residues. Germline V CDR1 and CDR2: SEHNR, FQNEAQ (reference sequence). Trimming cost V 2 bases and J 1 base, with 2 bases left between them. The CDR3: CASSLMNTGELFF. For the CDR3, the DNA is TGTGCCAGCAGCTTAATGAACACCGGGGAGCTGTTTTTT.

The J gene is TRBJ1-2, the V gene TRBV3-1 (or the pseudogene TRBV3-2); D is ambiguous. The germline CDR1 and CDR2 sequences are LGHDT and YNNKEL (reference sequence). V dropped 0 bases and J dropped 8 bases, with 16 bases sitting between them. The CDR3 length is 15 residues. CDR3 DNA sequence: TGTGCCAGCAGCCAAGATACGGCACGGGCGCGGGGCTACACCTTC. It yields the protein CASSQDTARARGYTF.

The chain is built from TRBV9 and TRBJ2-7; no definite D call. CDR1 is SGDLS and CDR2 is YYNGEE in the germline V gene. The CDR3 runs 13 residues. The ends were cut back, 4 bases at V and 2 bases at J, with 10 bases in the middle. The CDR3 DNA reads as TGTGCCAGCAGCACCTCCCCCCCCTACGAGCAGTACGTC. Encoded protein: CASSTSPPYEQYV.

V and J are TRBV6-5 and TRBJ1-2, with D uncertain. CDR1 is MNHEY, CDR2 SVGAGI, per germline. V lost 6 bases and J 2 bases, leaving 13 bases between the germline ends. This CDR3 spans 14 amino acids. The CDR3 DNA reads as TGTGCCAGCAGGCCCGACTCGGGAAACTATGGCTACACCTTC. This sequence encodes CASRPDSGNYGYTF.

The chain uses TRBV6-5 and TRBJ1-2; 8 bases match TRBD1. This CDR3 spans 13 amino acids. The V gene end was trimmed by 10 bases and the J gene end by 7 bases; junction bases not matched to a gene: 11. CDR1 MNHEY and CDR2 SVGAGI come from the germline V gene. The CDR3 DNA reads as TGTGCCACATCCGGGACAGGTATCCGTGGCTACACCTTC. This sequence encodes CATSGTGIRGYTF.

This clone was recorded only once. The rearrangement joins TRBV27 to TRBJ1-1; D unclear. Looked up from germline, CDR1 is MNHEY and CDR2 is SMNVEV (reference sequence). V gave up 2 bases and J gave up 6 bases, with 10 bases separating them. This CDR3 comprises 13 residues. The CDR3 DNA is TGTGCCAGCAGTTTAATCAGAAACTCTGAAGCTTTCTTT. Protein product: CASSLIRNSEAFF.

The genes are TRBV5-4 and TRBJ2-1; 9 nucleotides align to TRBD2. Germline V gene lookup returns CDR1 SGHNT and CDR2 YYREEE (reference sequence). The CDR3 spans 17 residues. V was clipped by 0 bases and J by 6 bases; unmatched bases: 10. Here the CDR3 reads CASSLGSTREGLNEQFF. The DNA of the CDR3 is TGTGCCAGCAGCTTGGGTAGTACGCGGGAGGGCCTCAATGAGCAGTTCTTC.

The rearrangement joins TRBV24-1 to TRBJ1-2, with D possibly TRBD1 on 5 matching bases. Germline assignment: CDR1 KGHDR and CDR2 SFDVKD. Trimming left V 1 base short and J 6 bases short, with 20 bases between. This CDR3 contains 17 residues. CDR3 in DNA: TGTGCCACCAGTGATTTCAGACCCCGAGGGGTAGATAATGGCTACACCTTC. As protein: CATSDFRPRGVDNGYTF.

The rearrangement joins TRBV30 to TRBJ2-7; 7 bases match TRBD1. V lost 3 bases to trimming and J lost 6 bases; unmatched junction nucleotides: 8. This CDR3 contains 13 residues. Germline V gene sequence: CDR1 GTSNPN, CDR2 SVGIG (reference sequence). DNA for the CDR3: TGTGCCTGGAGGAACAGGGGCGAGATCGAGCAGTACTTC. It encodes CAWRNRGEIEQYF.

The chain has TRBV3-1 (or the pseudogene TRBV3-2) and TRBJ2-1; tentatively, D is TRBD2 (5 bases). CDR1 is LGHDT, CDR2 YNNKEL, per germline (reference sequence). V was trimmed by 3 bases and J by 3 bases, leaving 12 bases between them. This CDR3 is 15 amino acids long. CDR3 protein: CASSHLTGYYNEQFF. The DNA for the CDR3 is TGTGCCAGCAGCCATCTAACGGGGTACTACAATGAGCAGTTCTTC.

This clone was detected a few times. The gene calls are TRBV7-9 and TRBJ2-1; 9 bases match TRBD2. There are 14 residues in the CDR3. Trimming took 2 bases from V and 9 from J; bases not matched to a gene: 5. CDR1 is SEHNR, CDR2 FQNEAQ, per germline (reference sequence). CDR3 residues: CASSLWREGLEQFF. Here the CDR3 DNA reads TGTGCCAGCAGCTTATGGCGGGAGGGCCTTGAGCAGTTCTTC. The whole variable domain, remainder taken from reference TRBV7-9 and TRBJ2-1, is DTGVSQNPRHKITKRGQNVTFRCDPISEHNRLYWYRQTLGQGPEFLTYFQNEAQLEKSRLLSDRFSAERPKGSFSTLEIQRTEQGDSAMYLCASSLWREGLEQFFGPGTRLTVL.

The CDR3 DNA follows: TGCAGCGTTGAAACCCCCTCGGAACCTCGGGTGCTGTTTTTT. This gives the protein CSVETPSEPRVLFF. V usage is TRBV29-1 and J usage is TRBJ2-2; no definite D call. CDR1 and CDR2 (germline): SQVTM, ANQGSEA. V was shortened by 2 bases and J by 13 bases, with 20 bases between the two germline ends. The CDR3 totals 14 residues.

This chain connects TRBV3-1 (or the pseudogene TRBV3-2) to TRBJ1-5; TRBD1 is a possible D gene (6 bases). CDR1 is LGHDT, CDR2 YNNKEL, per germline (reference sequence). CDR3 size: 16 residues. Trimming pared 0 bases from V and 2 bases from J, leaving 11 bases between. The CDR3 DNA sequence: TGTGCCAGCAGCCAAGATGGGGGCTCGGGCAATCAGCCCCAGCATTTT. Residues: CASSQDGGSGNQPQHF.

The rearrangement joins TRBV7-7 to TRBJ2-5; D may be TRBD2 (5 bases). Deletions cut 1 base from V and 4 bases from J, with 7 bases between. The CDR3 is 13 amino acids. The germline V gene has CDR1 SSHAT and CDR2 FNYEAQ (reference sequence). The CDR3 DNA is TGTGCCAGCAGCTTAGGGGGAGTAGAGACCCAGTACTTC. Amino acid sequence: CASSLGGVETQYF.

The chain joins TRBV15 to TRBJ1-2; TRBD1 is a possible D gene (5 bases). The CDR3 runs to 12 residues. Germline V gene sequence: CDR1 LNHNV, CDR2 YYDKDF (reference sequence). Deletions cut 3 bases from V and 8 bases from J, with 10 bases between. The CDR3 here is CATSRQGRGYTF. The CDR3 DNA is TGTGCCACCAGCAGGCAGGGACGGGGCTACACCTTC.

The V call is TRBV5-1, the J call TRBJ1-3; 7 bases fit TRBD1. Germline CDR1 SGHRS, CDR2 YFSETQ. After removal of 0 bases from V and 4 bases from J, the junction contained 7 bases not matched to a gene. CDR3 length: 16 residues. The chain's CDR3 is CASSLEGGAGGNTIYF. For the CDR3, the DNA is TGCGCCAGCAGCTTGGAAGGGGGCGCCGGCGGAAACACCATATATTTT. The full variable domain, rest sourced from reference TRBV5-1 and TRBJ1-3, is KAGVTQTPRYLIKTRGQQVTLSCSPISGHRSVSWYQQTPGQGLQFLFEYFSETQRNKGNFPGRFSGRQFSNSRSEMNVSTLELGDSALYLCASSLEGGAGGNTIYFGEGSWLTVV.